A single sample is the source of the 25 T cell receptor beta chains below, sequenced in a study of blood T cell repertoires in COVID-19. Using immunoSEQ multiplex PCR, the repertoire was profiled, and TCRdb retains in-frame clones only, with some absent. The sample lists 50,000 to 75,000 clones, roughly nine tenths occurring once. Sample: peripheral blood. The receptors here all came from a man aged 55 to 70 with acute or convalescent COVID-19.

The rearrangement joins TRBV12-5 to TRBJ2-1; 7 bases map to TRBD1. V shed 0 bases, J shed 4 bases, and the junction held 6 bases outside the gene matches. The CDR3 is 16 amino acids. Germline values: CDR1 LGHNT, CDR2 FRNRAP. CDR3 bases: TGTGCTAGTGGTTTGGTATTGGCAGGGGGTTACAATGAGCAGTTCTTC. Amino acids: CASGLVLAGGYNEQFF.

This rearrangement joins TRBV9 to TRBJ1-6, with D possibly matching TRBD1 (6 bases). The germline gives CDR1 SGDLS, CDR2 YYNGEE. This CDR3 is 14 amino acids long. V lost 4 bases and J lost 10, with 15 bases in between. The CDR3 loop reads CASSLTTGPSPLHF. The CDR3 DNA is TGTGCCAGCAGCCTCACCACAGGGCCGTCACCCCTCCACTTT.

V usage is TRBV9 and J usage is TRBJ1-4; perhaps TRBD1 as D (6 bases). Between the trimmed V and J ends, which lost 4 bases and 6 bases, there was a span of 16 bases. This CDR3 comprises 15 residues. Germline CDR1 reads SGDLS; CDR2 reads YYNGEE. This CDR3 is CASSSRSGVDEKLFF. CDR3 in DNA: TGTGCCAGCAGCTCCAGATCAGGGGTGGATGAAAAACTGTTTTTT.

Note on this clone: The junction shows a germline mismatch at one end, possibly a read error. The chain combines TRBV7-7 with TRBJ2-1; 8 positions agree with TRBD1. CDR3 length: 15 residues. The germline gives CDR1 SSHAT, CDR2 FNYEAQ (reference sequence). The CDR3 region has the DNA TGTGCTAGCAGCCAAGGGACAGGTGCCTACAATGAGCAGTTCTTC. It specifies CASSQGTGAYNEQFF.

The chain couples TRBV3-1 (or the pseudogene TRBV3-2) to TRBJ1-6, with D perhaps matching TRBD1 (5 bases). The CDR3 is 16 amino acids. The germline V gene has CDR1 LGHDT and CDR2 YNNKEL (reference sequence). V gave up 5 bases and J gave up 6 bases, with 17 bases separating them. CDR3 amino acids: CASSSHSPGGNSPLHF. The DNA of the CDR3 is TGTGCCAGCAGCTCGCATTCGCCGGGGGGTAATTCACCCCTCCACTTT.

This CDR3 reads CASSHAGGAFF. The DNA for the CDR3 is TGTGCCAGCAGCCATGCCGGGGGAGCTTTCTTT. The chain uses TRBV3-1 (or the pseudogene TRBV3-2) and TRBJ1-1; D is perhaps TRBD1 (5 bases). The CDR3 sequence is 11 residues long. Per the germline V gene, CDR1 is LGHDT and CDR2 is YNNKEL (reference sequence). The V end lost 3 bases, the J end lost 10 bases, and 9 bases lay between the germline ends.

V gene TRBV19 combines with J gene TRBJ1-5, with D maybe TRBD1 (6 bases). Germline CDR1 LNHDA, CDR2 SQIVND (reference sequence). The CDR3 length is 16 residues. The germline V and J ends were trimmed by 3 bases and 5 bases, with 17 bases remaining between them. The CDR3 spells CASSMGPGQRDQPQHF. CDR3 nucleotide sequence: TGTGCCAGTAGTATGGGACCGGGACAACGCGATCAGCCCCAGCATTTT.

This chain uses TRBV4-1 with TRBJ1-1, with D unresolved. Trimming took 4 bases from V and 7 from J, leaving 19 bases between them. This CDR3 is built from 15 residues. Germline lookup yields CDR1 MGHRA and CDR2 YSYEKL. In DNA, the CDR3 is TGCGCCAGCAGCCCGTGGGCCGGGGTGGGGTTTGAAGCTTTCTTT. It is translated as CASSPWAGVGFEAFF.

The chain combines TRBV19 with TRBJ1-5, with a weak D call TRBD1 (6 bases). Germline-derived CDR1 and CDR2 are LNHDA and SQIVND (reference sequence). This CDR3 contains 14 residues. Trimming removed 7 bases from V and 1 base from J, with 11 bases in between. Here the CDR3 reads CASTTGKSNQPQHF. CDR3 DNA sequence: TGTGCCAGTACCACAGGGAAGAGCAATCAGCCCCAGCATTTT.

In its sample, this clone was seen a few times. The CDR3 nucleotides read TGTGCCAGCACCAAGGGGAGGACAGGGACAATGAACACTGAAGCTTTCTTT. This encodes CASTKGRTGTMNTEAFF. V usage is TRBV5-4 and J usage is TRBJ1-1; TRBD1 aligns across 8 bases. Germline loops: CDR1 SGHNT, CDR2 YYREEE (reference sequence). V dropped 6 bases and J dropped 0; count of bases not matched to a gene: 13. The CDR3 is made up of 17 amino acids.

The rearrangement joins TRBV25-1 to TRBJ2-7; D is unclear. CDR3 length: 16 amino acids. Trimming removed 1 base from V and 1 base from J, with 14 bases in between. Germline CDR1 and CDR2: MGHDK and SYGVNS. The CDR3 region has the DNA TGTGCCAGCAGTGAATTAACGACAACTCCGTCCTACGAGCAGTACTTC. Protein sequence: CASSELTTTPSYEQYF.

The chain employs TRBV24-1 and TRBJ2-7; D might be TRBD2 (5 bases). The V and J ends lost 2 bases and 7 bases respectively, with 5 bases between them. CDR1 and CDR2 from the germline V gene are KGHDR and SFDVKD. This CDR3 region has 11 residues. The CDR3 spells CATSDWEEQYF. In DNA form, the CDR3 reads TGTGCCACCAGTGATTGGGAGGAGCAGTACTTC.

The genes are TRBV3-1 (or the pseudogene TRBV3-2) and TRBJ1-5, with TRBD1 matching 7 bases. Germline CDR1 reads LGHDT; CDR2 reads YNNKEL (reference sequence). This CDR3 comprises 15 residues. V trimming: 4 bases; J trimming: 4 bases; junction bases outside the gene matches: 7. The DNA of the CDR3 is TGTGCCAGCAGCCCTACCGGGACAGAAAATCAGCCCCAGCATTTT. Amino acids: CASSPTGTENQPQHF.

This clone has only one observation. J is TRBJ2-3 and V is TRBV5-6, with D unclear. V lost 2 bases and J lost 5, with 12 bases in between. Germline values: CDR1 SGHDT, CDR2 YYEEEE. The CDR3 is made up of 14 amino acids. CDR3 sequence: CASSFVTAVDTQYF. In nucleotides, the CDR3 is TGTGCCAGCAGCTTCGTTACAGCTGTAGATACGCAGTATTTT. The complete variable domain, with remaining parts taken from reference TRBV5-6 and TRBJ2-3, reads DAGVTQSPTHLIKTRGQQVTLRCSPKSGHDTVSWYQQALGQGPQFIFQYYEEEERQRGNFPDRFSGHQFPNYSSELNVNALLLGDSALYLCASSFVTAVDTQYFGPGTRLTVL.

The CDR3 region has the DNA TGTGCCAGCAGTTACGCACAGAACTATGGCTACACCTTC. Protein product: CASSYAQNYGYTF. The chain carries TRBV12-3 or TRBV12-4 and TRBJ1-2; D is uncertain. The V gene lost 4 bases and the J gene lost 2 bases, with 8 bases spanning the gap. The CDR3 consists of 13 residues.

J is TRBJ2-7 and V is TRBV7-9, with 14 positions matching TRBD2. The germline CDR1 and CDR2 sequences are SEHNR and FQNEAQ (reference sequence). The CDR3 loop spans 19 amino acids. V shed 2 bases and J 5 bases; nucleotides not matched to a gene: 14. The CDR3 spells CASSLMRGLAGVPRDEQYF. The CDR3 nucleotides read TGTGCCAGCAGCTTAATGCGGGGACTAGCGGGGGTGCCCCGGGACGAGCAGTACTTC.

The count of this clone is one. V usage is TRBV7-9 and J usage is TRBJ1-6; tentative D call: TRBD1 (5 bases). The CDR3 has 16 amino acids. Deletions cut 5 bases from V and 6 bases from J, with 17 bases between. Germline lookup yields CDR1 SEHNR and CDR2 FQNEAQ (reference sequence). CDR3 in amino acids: CASSAGVSGVNSPLHF. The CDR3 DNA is TGTGCCAGCAGCGCGGGGGTAAGCGGCGTTAATTCACCCCTCCACTTT.

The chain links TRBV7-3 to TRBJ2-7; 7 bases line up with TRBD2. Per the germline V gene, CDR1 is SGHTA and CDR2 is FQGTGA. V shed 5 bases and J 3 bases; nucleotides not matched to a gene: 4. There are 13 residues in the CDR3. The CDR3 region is CASSPGEGYEQYF. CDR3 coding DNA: TGTGCCAGCAGCCCCGGGGAGGGCTACGAGCAGTACTTC.

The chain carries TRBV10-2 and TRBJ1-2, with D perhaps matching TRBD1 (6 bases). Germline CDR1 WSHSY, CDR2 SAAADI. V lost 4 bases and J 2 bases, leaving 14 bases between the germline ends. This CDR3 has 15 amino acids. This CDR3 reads CASSGSRGGNYGYTF. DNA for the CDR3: TGCGCCAGCAGTGGGAGCAGGGGTGGGAACTATGGCTACACCTTC.

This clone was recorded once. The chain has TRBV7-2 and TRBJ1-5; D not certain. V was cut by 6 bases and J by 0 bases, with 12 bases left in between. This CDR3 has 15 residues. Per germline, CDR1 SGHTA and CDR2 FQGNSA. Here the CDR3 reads CASSQVHNSNQPQHF. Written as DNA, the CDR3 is TGTGCCAGCAGTCAAGTCCACAATAGCAATCAGCCCCAGCATTTT.

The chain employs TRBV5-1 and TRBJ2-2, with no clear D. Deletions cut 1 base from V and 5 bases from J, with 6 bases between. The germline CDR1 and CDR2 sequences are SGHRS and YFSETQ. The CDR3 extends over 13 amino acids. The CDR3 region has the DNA TGCGCCAGCAGCTTGCGGTGGACCGGGGAGCTGTTTTTT. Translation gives CASSLRWTGELFF.

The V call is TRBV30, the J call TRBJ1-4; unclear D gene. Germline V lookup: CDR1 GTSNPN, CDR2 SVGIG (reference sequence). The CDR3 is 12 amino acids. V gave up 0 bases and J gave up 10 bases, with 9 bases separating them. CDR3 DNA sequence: TGTGCCTGGAGTGTAAGGAGTGGAAAACTGTTTTTT. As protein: CAWSVRSGKLFF.

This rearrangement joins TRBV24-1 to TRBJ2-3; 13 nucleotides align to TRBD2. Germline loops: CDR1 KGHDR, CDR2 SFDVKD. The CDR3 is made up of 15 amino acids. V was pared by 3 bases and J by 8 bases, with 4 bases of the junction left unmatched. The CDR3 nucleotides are TGTGCCACCAGTGATGAACTAGCGGGGGGGACTACGCAGTATTTT. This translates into CATSDELAGGTTQYF.

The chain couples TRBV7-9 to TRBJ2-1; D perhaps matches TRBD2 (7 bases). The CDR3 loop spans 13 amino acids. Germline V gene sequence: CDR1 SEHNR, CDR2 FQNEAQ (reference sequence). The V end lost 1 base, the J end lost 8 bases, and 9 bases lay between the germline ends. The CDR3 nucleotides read TGTGCCAGCAGCTTAGGGGGGGGCGATGAGCAGTTCTTC. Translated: CASSLGGGDEQFF.

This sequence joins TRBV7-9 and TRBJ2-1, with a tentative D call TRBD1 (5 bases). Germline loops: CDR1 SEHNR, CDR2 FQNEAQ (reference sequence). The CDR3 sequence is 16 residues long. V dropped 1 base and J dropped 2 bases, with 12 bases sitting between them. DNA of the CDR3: TGTGCCAGCAGCTTAGGGGCAGGGTTGGCCTACAATGAGCAGTTCTTC. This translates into CASSLGAGLAYNEQFF.